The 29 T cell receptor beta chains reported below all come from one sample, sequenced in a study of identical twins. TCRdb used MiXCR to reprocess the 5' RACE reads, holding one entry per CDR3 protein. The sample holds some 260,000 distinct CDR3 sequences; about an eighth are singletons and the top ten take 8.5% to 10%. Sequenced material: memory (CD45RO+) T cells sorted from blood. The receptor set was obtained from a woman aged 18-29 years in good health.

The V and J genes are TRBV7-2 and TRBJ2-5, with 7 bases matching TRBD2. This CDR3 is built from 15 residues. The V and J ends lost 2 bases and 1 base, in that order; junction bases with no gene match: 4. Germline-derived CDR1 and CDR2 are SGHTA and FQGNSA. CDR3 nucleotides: TGTGCCAGCAGCTTATATTCTAGCGGCCAAGAGACCCAGTACTTC. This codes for CASSLYSSGQETQYF.

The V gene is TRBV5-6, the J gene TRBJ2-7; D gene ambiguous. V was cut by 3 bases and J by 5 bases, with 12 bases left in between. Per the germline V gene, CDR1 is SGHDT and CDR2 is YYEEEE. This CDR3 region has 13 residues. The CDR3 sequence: CASSSDERDEQYF. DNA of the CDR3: TGTGCCAGCAGCTCCGACGAACGGGACGAGCAGTACTTC.

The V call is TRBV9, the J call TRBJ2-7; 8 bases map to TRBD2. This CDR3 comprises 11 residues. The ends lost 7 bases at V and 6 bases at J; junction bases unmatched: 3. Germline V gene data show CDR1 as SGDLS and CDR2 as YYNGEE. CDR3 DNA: TGTGCCAGCGGGCGGGGGGCCGAGCAGTACTTC. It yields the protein CASGRGAEQYF.

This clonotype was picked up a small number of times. The CDR3 sequence: CSARDPRKAPVGTDTQYF. DNA for the CDR3: TGCAGTGCTAGAGATCCTCGAAAGGCCCCAGTGGGCACAGATACGCAGTATTTT. The gene calls are TRBV20-1 and TRBJ2-3, with no clear D. V was clipped by 0 bases and J by 1 base, with 20 bases between them. CDR3 length: 18 residues. The germline V gene has CDR1 DFQATT and CDR2 SNEGSKA (reference sequence).

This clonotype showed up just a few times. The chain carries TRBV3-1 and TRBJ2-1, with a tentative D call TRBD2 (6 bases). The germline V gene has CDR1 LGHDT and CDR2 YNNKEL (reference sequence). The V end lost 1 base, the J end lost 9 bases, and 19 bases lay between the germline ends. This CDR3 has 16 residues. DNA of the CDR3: TGTGCCAGCAGCCAAGGTCTAGCGACCCTTGATGGTGAGCAGTTCTTC. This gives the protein CASSQGLATLDGEQFF.

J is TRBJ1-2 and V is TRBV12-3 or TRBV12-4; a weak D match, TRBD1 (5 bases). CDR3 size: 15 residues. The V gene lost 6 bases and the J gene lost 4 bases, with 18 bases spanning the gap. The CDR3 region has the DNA TGTGCCAGCAGACCCTCCGCCGGGGGATCCTATGGCTACACCTTC. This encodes CASRPSAGGSYGYTF.

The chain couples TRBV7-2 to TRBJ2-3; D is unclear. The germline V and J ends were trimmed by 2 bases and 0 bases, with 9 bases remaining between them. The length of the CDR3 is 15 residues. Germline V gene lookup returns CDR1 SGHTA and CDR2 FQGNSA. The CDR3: CASSLYKTSTDTQYF. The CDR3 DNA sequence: TGTGCCAGCAGCTTATACAAGACAAGCACAGATACGCAGTATTTT.

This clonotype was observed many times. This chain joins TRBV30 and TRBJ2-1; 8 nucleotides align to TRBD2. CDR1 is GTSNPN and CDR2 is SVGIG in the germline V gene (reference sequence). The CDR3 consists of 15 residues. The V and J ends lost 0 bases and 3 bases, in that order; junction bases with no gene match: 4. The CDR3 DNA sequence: TGTGCCTGGAGTGTAGGGCTAGCGGGCTACAATGAGCAGTTCTTC. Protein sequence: CAWSVGLAGYNEQFF.

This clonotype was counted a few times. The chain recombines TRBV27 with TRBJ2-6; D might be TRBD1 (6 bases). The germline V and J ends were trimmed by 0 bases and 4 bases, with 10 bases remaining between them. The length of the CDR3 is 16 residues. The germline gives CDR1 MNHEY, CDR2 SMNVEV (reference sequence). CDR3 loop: CASSLSWGQGANVLTF. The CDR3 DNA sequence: TGTGCCAGCAGTTTATCATGGGGGCAAGGGGCCAACGTCCTGACTTTC.

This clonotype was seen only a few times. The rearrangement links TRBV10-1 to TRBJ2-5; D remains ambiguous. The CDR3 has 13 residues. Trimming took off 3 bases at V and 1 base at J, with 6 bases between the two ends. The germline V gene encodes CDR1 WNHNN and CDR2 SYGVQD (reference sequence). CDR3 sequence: CASSDQVQETQYF. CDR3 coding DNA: TGCGCCAGCAGTGACCAGGTCCAAGAGACCCAGTACTTC.

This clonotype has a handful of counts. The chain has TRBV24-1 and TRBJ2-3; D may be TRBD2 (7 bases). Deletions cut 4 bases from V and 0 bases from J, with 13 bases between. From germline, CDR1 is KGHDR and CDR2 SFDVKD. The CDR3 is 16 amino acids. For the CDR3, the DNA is TGTGCCACCAGTGACCCGCGGGGGCCTAGCACAGATACGCAGTATTTT. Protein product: CATSDPRGPSTDTQYF.

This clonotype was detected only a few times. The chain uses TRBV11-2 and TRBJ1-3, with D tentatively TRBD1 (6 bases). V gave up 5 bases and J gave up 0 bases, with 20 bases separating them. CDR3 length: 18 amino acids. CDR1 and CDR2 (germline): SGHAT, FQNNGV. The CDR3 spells CASSLRRGASSSGNTIYF. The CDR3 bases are TGTGCCAGCAGCCTACGTCGGGGGGCGTCGAGCTCTGGAAACACCATATATTTT.

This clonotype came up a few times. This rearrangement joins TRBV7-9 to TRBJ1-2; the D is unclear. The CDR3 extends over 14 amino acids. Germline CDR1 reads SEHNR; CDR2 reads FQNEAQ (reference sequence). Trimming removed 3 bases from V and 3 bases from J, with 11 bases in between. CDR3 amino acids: CASSLPEEYYGYTF. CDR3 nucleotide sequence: TGTGCCAGCAGCTTGCCAGAAGAATACTATGGCTACACCTTC.

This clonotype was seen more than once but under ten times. CDR3 DNA sequence: TGTGCCAGCAGTACAGGAATTGGAAACACCATATATTTT. As protein: CASSTGIGNTIYF. V is TRBV6-1 and J is TRBJ1-3, with D possibly TRBD1 on 5 matching bases. The germline V gene encodes CDR1 MNHNS and CDR2 SASEGT. The CDR3 contains 13 residues. The V and J ends lost 5 bases and 3 bases respectively, with 8 bases between them.

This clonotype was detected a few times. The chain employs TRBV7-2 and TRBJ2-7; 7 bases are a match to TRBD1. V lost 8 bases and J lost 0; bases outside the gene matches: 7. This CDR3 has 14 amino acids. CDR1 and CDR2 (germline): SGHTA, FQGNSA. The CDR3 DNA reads TGTGCCAGCGGACCGGGACAGTACTCCTACGAGCAGTACTTC. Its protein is CASGPGQYSYEQYF.

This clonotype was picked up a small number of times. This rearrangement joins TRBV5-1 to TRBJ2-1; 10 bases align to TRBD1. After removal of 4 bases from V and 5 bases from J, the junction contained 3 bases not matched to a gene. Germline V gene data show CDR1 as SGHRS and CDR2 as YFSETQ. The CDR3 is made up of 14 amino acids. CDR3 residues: CASSDGTGDNEQFF. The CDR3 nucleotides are TGCGCCAGCAGCGACGGGACAGGGGACAATGAGCAGTTCTTC.

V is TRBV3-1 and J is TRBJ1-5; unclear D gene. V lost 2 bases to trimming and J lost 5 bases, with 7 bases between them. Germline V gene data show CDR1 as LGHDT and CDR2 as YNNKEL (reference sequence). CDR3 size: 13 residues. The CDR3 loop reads CASSQWVDQPQHF. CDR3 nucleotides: TGTGCCAGCAGCCAATGGGTAGATCAGCCCCAGCATTTT.

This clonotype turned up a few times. The CDR3 sequence: CASSPGHPPLHF. The DNA for the CDR3 is TGTGCCAGCAGCCCGGGACATCCACCCCTCCACTTT. The V and J genes are TRBV3-1 and TRBJ1-6, with D perhaps TRBD1 (6 bases). The CDR3 has 12 residues. Trimming pared 4 bases from V and 11 bases from J, leaving 9 bases between. CDR1 is LGHDT, CDR2 YNNKEL, per germline (reference sequence).

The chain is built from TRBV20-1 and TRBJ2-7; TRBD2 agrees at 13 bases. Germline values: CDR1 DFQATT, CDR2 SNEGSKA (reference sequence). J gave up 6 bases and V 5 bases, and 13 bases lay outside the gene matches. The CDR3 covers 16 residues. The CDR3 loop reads CSASLTSGGAGPEQYF. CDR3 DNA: TGCAGTGCTTCTCTTACTAGCGGGGGGGCCGGTCCCGAGCAGTACTTC.

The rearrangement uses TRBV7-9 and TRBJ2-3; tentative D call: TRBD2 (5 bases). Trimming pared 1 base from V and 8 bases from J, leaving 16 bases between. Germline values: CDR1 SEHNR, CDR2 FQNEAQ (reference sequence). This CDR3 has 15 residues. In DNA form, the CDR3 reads TGTGCCAGCAGCTTAGTTGGCTCCTCGGCGGGTACGCAGTATTTT. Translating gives CASSLVGSSAGTQYF.

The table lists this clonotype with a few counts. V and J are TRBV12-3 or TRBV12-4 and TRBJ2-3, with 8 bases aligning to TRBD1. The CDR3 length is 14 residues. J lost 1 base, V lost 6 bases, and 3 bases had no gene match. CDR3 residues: CASRLTGGTDTQYF. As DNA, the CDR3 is TGTGCCAGCAGGCTGACAGGGGGCACAGATACGCAGTATTTT.

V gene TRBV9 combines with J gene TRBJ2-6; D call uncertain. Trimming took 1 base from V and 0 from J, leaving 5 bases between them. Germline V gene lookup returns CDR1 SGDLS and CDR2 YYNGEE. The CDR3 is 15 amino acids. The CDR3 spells CASSVQYSGANVLTF. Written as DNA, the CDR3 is TGTGCCAGCAGCGTACAGTACTCTGGGGCCAACGTCCTGACTTTC.

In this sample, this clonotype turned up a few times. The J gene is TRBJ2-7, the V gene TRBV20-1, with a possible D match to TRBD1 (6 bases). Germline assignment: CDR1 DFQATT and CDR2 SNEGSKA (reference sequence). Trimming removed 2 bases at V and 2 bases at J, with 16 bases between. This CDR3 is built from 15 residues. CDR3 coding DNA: TGCAGTGCTAGATCCTCACAGGGCTTTACCTACGAGCAGTACTTC. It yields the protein CSARSSQGFTYEQYF.

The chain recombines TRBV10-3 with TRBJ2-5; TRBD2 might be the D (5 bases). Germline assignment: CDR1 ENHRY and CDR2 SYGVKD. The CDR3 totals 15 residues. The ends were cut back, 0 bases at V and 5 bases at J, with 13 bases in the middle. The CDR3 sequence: CAISESQRRGETQYF. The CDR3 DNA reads TGTGCCATCAGTGAGTCGCAGCGGAGAGGGGAGACCCAGTACTTC.

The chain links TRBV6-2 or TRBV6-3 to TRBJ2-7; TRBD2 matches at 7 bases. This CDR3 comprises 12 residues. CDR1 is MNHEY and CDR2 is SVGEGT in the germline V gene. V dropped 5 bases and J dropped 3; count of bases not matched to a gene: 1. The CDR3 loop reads CASSRDYYEQYF. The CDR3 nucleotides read TGTGCCAGCAGTCGGGACTACTACGAGCAGTACTTC.

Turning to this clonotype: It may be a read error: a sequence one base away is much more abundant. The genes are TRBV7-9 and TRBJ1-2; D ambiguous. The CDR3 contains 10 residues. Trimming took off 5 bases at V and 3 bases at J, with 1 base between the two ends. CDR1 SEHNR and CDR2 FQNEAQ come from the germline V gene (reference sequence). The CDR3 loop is CASSDYGYTF. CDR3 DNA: TGTGCCAGCAGCGACTATGGCTACACCTTC.

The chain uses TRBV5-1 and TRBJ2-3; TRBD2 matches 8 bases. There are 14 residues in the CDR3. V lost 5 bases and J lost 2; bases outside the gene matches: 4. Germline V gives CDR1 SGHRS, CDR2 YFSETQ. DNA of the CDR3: TGCGCCAGCAGACTAGCGGAGGACACAGATACGCAGTATTTT. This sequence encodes CASRLAEDTDTQYF.

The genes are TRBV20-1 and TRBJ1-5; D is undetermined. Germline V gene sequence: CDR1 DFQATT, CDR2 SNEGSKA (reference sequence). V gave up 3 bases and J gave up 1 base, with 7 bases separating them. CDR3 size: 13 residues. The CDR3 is CSASKDSNQPQHF. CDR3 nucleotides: TGCAGTGCTAGCAAGGACAGCAATCAGCCCCAGCATTTT.

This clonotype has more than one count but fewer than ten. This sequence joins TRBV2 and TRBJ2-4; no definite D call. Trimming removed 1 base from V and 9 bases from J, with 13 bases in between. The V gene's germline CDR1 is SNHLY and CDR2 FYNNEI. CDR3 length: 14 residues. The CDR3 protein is CASSEDAIYGIQYF. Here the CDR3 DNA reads TGTGCCAGCAGTGAAGATGCGATTTATGGCATTCAGTACTTC.